Following are 20 T cell receptor beta chains from one sample sequenced in a study of regulatory T cells in long-lasting Graves disease (dated by TCRdb to the early 2020s). Libraries were constructed by multiplex PCR. TCRdb shows the sequencer as Illumina HiSeq 4000. To build TCR beta libraries, CDR3 regions were amplified by Arm-PCR using iRepertoire HTBI primers. TCRdb handled the public reads itself, with Q25 trimming in fastp and clone calling in MiXCR, and kept productive beta chains. Every entry covers one CDR3 protein and lists the most common genes and DNA from its rows. This sample gives roughly 430,000 distinct CDR3 sequences in total; about a sixth of them show up just once. Of the sample, around 11% falls within the top ten clones. This sample's time point label indicates: newly diagnosed GD, antithyroid drugs for less than 3 months. For both TCR sequencing and RNA sequencing, RNA was extracted from PBMCs using TRIzol.

The same data also contributed to another study, on T cells in Graves' hyperthyroidism and ophthalmopathy.

The sample in question was peripheral blood mononuclear cells (PBMCs), obtained at new diagnosis, from a patient treated with antithyroid drugs. These receptors were taken from a woman aged 30 to 39 with Graves disease. Donor details come from another sample of the same person, matched by shared clones.

This clonotype has a handful of counts. The rearrangement joins TRBV5-1 to TRBJ2-1; 8 bases agree with TRBD2. The CDR3 sequence is 13 residues long. Germline CDR1 is SGHRS and CDR2 is YFSETQ. The junction had 5 bases not matched to a gene; V was cut back by 3 bases and J by 9 bases. The CDR3 spells CASSSGGGVEQFF. The CDR3 DNA follows: TGCGCCAGCAGCTCCGGGGGGGGCGTTGAGCAGTTCTTC.

Comments on this clonotype: One end of the junction is discordant with germline, which a read error may explain. The V and J genes are TRBV7-9 and TRBJ1-1, with TRBD1 as a possible D gene (5 bases). CDR3 length: 15 residues. Germline V CDR1 and CDR2: SEHNR, FQNEAQ (reference sequence). The CDR3: CASSLSTRGLTEGFF. The CDR3 region has the DNA TGTGCCAGCAGCTTAAGTACTCGGGGCCTCACTGAAGGTTTCTTT.

In this sample, this clonotype turned up a few times. A much more abundant neighbour one base away suggests this may be a read error. The CDR3 region has the DNA TGTGCCAGCAGTTCGGGACAGGGGAGAGAATTTGGTGGCCACACCTTC. Translated, it gives CASSSGQGREFGGHTF. This chain connects TRBV27 to TRBJ1-2; the match to TRBD1 covers 10 bases. The CDR3 is 16 amino acids. Germline CDR1 MNHEY, CDR2 SMNVEV (reference sequence).

This clonotype was counted ten times or more. This chain links TRBV2 with TRBJ1-5, with TRBD1 matching over 9 bases. Germline V gives CDR1 SNHLY, CDR2 FYNNEI. J was trimmed by 6 bases and V by 6 bases; bases with no gene match: 9. CDR3 length: 15 residues. The CDR3 nucleotides are TGTGCCAGCAGGAGCCCCGGGACAGGGAGTCAGCCCCAGCATTTT. This sequence encodes CASRSPGTGSQPQHF.

Concerning this clonotype: It may be a read error: a sequence one base away is much more abundant. No conserved phenylalanine or tryptophan ends this CDR3, so it is likely a read error. The rearrangement joins TRBV4-1 to TRBJ1-4, with D possibly being TRBD1 (5 bases). From germline, CDR1 is MGHRA and CDR2 YSYEKL. This CDR3 is built from 13 residues. The CDR3 reads CASSQRGGEKLFL. The CDR3 DNA is TGTGCCAGCAGCCAAAGGGGTGGCGAAAAACTGTTTCTT.

This clonotype was recorded a few times. CDR3 DNA sequence: TGTGCCAGCAGTGCCGACAGGGGGCTCGGTGGCTACACCTTC. It translates to CASSADRGLGGYTF. The V and J genes are TRBV2 and TRBJ1-2, with TRBD1 matching over 10 bases. CDR1 and CDR2 (germline): SNHLY, FYNNEI. V lost 4 bases to trimming and J lost 7 bases; unmatched junction nucleotides: 6. The CDR3 has 14 residues.

Regarding this clonotype: The conserved phenylalanine or tryptophan normally closing the CDR3 is absent here, so this likely arose from a read error. The DNA is left out, because the CDR3 cannot be placed on it with certainty; the CDR3 is given as TCRdb lists it. This CDR3 reads CSARPLGSLGERYS. The rearrangement uses TRBV20-1 and TRBJ2-7; the table's D call TRBD2 went unverified against the DNA. Termini included, the CDR3 measures 14 amino acids. Germline CDR1 reads DFQATT; CDR2 reads SNEGSKA (reference sequence).

The V call is TRBV19, the J call TRBJ2-7, with D unresolved. Germline V gene sequence: CDR1 LNHDA, CDR2 SQIVND (reference sequence). The CDR3 loop spans 12 amino acids. Trimming shortened V by 3 bases and J by 7 bases, and 10 bases separated the two germline ends. The CDR3 sequence: CASSMGPAEQYF. CDR3 sequence (DNA): TGTGCCAGTAGTATGGGTCCTGCGGAGCAGTACTTC.

There are a few counts of this clonotype. The genes are TRBV10-2 and TRBJ2-7, with D maybe TRBD1 (6 bases). With 1 base removed from V and 3 bases from J, the gap between germline ends came to 10 bases. This CDR3 contains 14 residues. Per the germline V gene, CDR1 is WSHSY and CDR2 is SAAADI. The CDR3 nucleotides are TGCGCCAGCAGTGAGTTGGGGGCGGGCTACGAGCAGTACTTC. Encoded protein: CASSELGAGYEQYF.

This clonotype was detected many times. The chain links TRBV5-5 to TRBJ2-3, with 11 nucleotides matching TRBD2. Germline V gene sequence: CDR1 SGHKS, CDR2 YYEKEE (reference sequence). The J segment lost 1 base and the V segment lost 0 bases, leaving 4 bases of the junction unmatched. The CDR3 is made up of 17 amino acids. The CDR3 loop reads CASSLGATSGGTDTQYF. In DNA, the CDR3 is TGTGCCAGCAGCTTGGGAGCGACTAGCGGGGGCACAGATACGCAGTATTTT.

The chain employs TRBV30 and TRBJ1-3; D not certain. The germline gives CDR1 GTSNPN, CDR2 SVGIG (reference sequence). Between the trimmed V and J ends, which lost 3 bases and 0 bases, there was a span of 15 bases. This CDR3 region has 16 residues. The CDR3 here is CAWRSYQMSSGNTIYF. The CDR3 DNA reads as TGTGCCTGGAGAAGTTACCAGATGAGCTCTGGAAACACCATATATTTT.

Details on this clonotype: A much larger clone lies a single base off, so this may be a read error. The V and J genes are TRBV7-9 and TRBJ2-7; TRBD2 might be the D (5 bases). Germline V gene data show CDR1 as SEHNR and CDR2 as FQNEAQ (reference sequence). The CDR3 contains 15 residues. CDR3 amino acids: CASSSGLGGPYEQCF. In DNA, the CDR3 is TGTGCCAGCAGCTCAGGCCTCGGCGGGCCCTACGAGCAGTGCTTC. Looking up the rest from reference TRBV7-9 and TRBJ2-7 gives the full variable domain: DTGVSQNPRHKITKRGQNVTFRCDPISEHNRLYWYRQTLGQGPEFLTYFQNEAQLEKSRLLSDRFSAERPKGSFSTLEIQRTEQGDSAMYLCASSSGLGGPYEQCFGPGTRLTVT.

This clonotype was found a few times. This chain uses TRBV28 with TRBJ2-7; TRBD1 aligns across 7 bases. Germline V lookup: CDR1 MDHEN, CDR2 SYDVKM. V gave up 3 bases and J gave up 2 bases; unmatched junction bases: 7. This CDR3 spans 15 amino acids. CDR3: CASSLAQGSPYEQYF. The CDR3 DNA sequence: TGTGCCAGCAGTTTGGCACAGGGGTCCCCCTACGAGCAGTACTTC. Together with reference TRBV28 and TRBJ2-7, the CDR3 gives the full variable domain: DVKVTQSSRYLVKRTGEKVFLECVQDMDHENMFWYRQDPGLGLRLIYFSYDVKMKEKGDIPEGYSVSREKKERFSLILESASTNQTSMYLCASSLAQGSPYEQYFGPGTRLTVT.

This clonotype has ten or more counts. The CDR3 DNA follows: TGTGCCAGCGTTCCGGGACTAGCGGGTTACAATGAGCAGTTCTTC. Translated, it gives CASVPGLAGYNEQFF. The chain combines TRBV2 with TRBJ2-1; 12 nucleotides agree with TRBD2. The CDR3 is 15 residues long. The V gene's germline CDR1 is SNHLY and CDR2 FYNNEI. Trimming cost V 8 bases and J 4 bases; bases outside gene matches: 6. Looking up the rest from reference TRBV2 and TRBJ2-1 gives the full variable domain: EPEVTQTPSHQVTQMGQEVILRCVPISNHLYFYWYRQILGQKVEFLVSFYNNEISEKSEIFDDQFSVERPDGSNFTLKIRSTKLEDSAMYFCASVPGLAGYNEQFFGPGTRLTVL.

V and J are TRBV25-1 and TRBJ2-7; 11 bases agree with TRBD2. The germline V gene encodes CDR1 MGHDK and CDR2 SYGVNS. The V segment lost 4 bases and the J segment 0 bases; nucleotides outside the gene matches: 8. CDR3 length equals 17 residues. The CDR3 bases are TGTGCCAGCAGTGCCCTAGCGGGAGGACCTAGCTCCTACGAGCAGTACTTC. Amino acids: CASSALAGGPSSYEQYF.

A remark on this clonotype: It is likely a read error: a sequence one base away is far more abundant. V usage is TRBV28 and J usage is TRBJ1-1, with D possibly TRBD1 on 6 matching bases. Trimming shortened V by 8 bases and J by 3 bases, and 16 bases separated the two germline ends. The CDR3 extends over 14 amino acids. Per germline, CDR1 MDHEN and CDR2 SYDVKM. The chain's CDR3 is CASLRGAGDTEAFF. The CDR3 DNA reads TGTGCCAGCTTAAGAGGCGCAGGGGACACTGAAGCTTTCTTT.

The chain combines TRBV10-3 with TRBJ2-7, with D possibly being TRBD1 or TRBD2 (5 bases each). This CDR3 spans 15 amino acids. Germline V gene data show CDR1 as ENHRY and CDR2 as SYGVKD. Trimming shortened V by 3 bases and J by 2 bases, and 14 bases separated the two germline ends. This CDR3 is CAISDRGQGPYEQYF. The CDR3 DNA is TGTGCCATCAGTGATAGAGGTCAGGGACCCTACGAGCAGTACTTC.

At least ten counts were recorded for this clonotype. The V call is TRBV7-2, the J call TRBJ2-3, with TRBD2 matching over 7 bases. V lost 7 bases, J lost 2 bases, and 15 bases stayed unmatched. CDR1 and CDR2 (germline): SGHTA, FQGNSA. This CDR3 region has 17 residues. The CDR3 sequence: CASTALGLAVSTDTQYF. CDR3 nucleotide sequence: TGTGCCAGCACCGCGCTAGGGCTAGCGGTTTCCACAGATACGCAGTATTTT.

This clonotype was seen only a few times. The V and J genes are TRBV7-9 and TRBJ2-5, with 7 bases lining up with TRBD1. The CDR3 runs 15 residues. The J segment lost 7 bases and the V segment lost 1 base, leaving 9 bases of the junction unmatched. Germline-derived CDR1 and CDR2 are SEHNR and FQNEAQ (reference sequence). DNA of the CDR3: TGTGCCAGCAGCTTAGAAAGGACAGGCTACTGGACCCAGTACTTC. Amino acids: CASSLERTGYWTQYF.

A word on this clonotype: A single base separates this from a much larger clone, so it may be a read error. The V gene is TRBV30, the J gene TRBJ2-5; 8 nucleotides agree with TRBD2. This CDR3 contains 14 residues. CDR1 is GTSNPN, CDR2 SVGIG, per germline (reference sequence). The CDR3 is CAWSVLADQETRYF. In nucleotides, the CDR3 is TGTGCCTGGAGTGTACTAGCGGATCAAGAGACCCGGTACTTC.